The 15 T cell receptor beta chains below all came from one sample that was sequenced in a study of blood T cell repertoires in COVID-19. Sequenced by immunoSEQ multiplex PCR; TCRdb stores in-frame clones only, minus some. The table has about 270,000 clones, about nine tenths seen once. Sample: PBMCs or T cells enriched from blood (not recorded which). The origin of the receptors is a woman aged 18-29 years who had recovered from COVID-19.

The gene calls are TRBV19 and TRBJ2-2, with TRBD2 as a possible D gene (5 bases). Per germline, CDR1 LNHDA and CDR2 SQIVND (reference sequence). Trimming cost V 4 bases and J 1 base, with 10 bases left between them. The CDR3 length is 15 residues. CDR3 residues: CASSSRGRNTGELFF. As DNA, the CDR3 is TGTGCCAGTAGTAGCCGGGGTCGGAACACCGGGGAGCTGTTTTTT.

The chain joins TRBV27 to TRBJ2-5; TRBD1 agrees at 8 bases. The CDR3 consists of 16 residues. Germline loops: CDR1 MNHEY, CDR2 SMNVEV (reference sequence). After removal of 4 bases from V and 5 bases from J, the junction contained 12 bases not matched to a gene. The CDR3 sequence is CASSSSSPDRAETQYF. CDR3 in DNA: TGTGCCAGCAGTTCGTCGAGCCCGGACAGGGCTGAGACCCAGTACTTC.

V and J are TRBV27 and TRBJ1-5; 8 nucleotides match TRBD1. Germline assignment: CDR1 MNHEY and CDR2 SMNVEV (reference sequence). CDR3 size: 14 residues. J gave up 5 bases and V 7 bases, and 7 bases lay outside the gene matches. The CDR3 is CASKRDRLDQPQHF. The CDR3 DNA sequence: TGTGCCAGCAAGAGGGACAGGCTCGATCAGCCCCAGCATTTT.

The chain has TRBV7-9 and TRBJ1-4, with 9 positions matching TRBD1. Trimming cost V 4 bases and J 3 bases; bases outside gene matches: 9. This CDR3 region has 17 residues. Germline CDR1 reads SEHNR; CDR2 reads FQNEAQ (reference sequence). The CDR3 here is CASSYRTGAYSNEKLFF. CDR3 in DNA: TGTGCCAGCAGCTACCGGACAGGGGCATACTCTAATGAAAAACTGTTTTTT.

The CDR3 DNA follows: TGTGCGCAACCCGACAGGGGGTTAGGCAATGAGCAGTTCTTC. It translates to CAQPDRGLGNEQFF. The chain links TRBV7-9 to TRBJ2-1, with 9 bases identical to TRBD1. Per germline, CDR1 SEHNR and CDR2 FQNEAQ (reference sequence). CDR3 size: 14 residues. Full variable domain (outside the CDR3, taken from reference TRBV7-9 and TRBJ2-1): DTGVSQNPRHKITKRGQNVTFRCDPISEHNRLYWYRQTLGQGPEFLTYFQNEAQLEKSRLLSDRFSAERPKGSFSTLEIQRTEQGDSAMYLCAQPDRGLGNEQFFGPGTRLTVL.

J is TRBJ2-5 and V is TRBV5-4; TRBD1 is a possible D gene (5 bases). The CDR3 is 14 amino acids. CDR1 and CDR2 from the germline V gene are SGHNT and YYREEE (reference sequence). V gave up 0 bases and J gave up 2 bases, with 8 bases separating them. The CDR3 coding sequence is TGTGCCAGCAGCTTGGACAGGCCACAAGAGACCCAGTACTTC. This gives the protein CASSLDRPQETQYF.

V usage is TRBV30 and J usage is TRBJ1-1; D may be TRBD1 (6 bases). V gave up 2 bases and J gave up 0 bases, with 13 bases separating them. CDR1 and CDR2 from the germline V gene are GTSNPN and SVGIG (reference sequence). The CDR3 length is 15 residues. The CDR3 loop reads CAWSSDRSMNTEAFF. Here the CDR3 DNA reads TGTGCCTGGAGTTCGGACAGAAGTATGAACACTGAAGCTTTCTTT.

V usage is TRBV4-3 and J usage is TRBJ1-6, with D possibly matching TRBD1 (5 bases). V was trimmed by 1 base and J by 10 bases, leaving 14 bases between them. The CDR3 length is 15 residues. Germline loops: CDR1 LGHNA, CDR2 YSLEER. CDR3 nucleotide sequence: TGCGCCAGCAGCCAAGGGGGGAGGGATTACTCACCCCTCCACTTT. Its protein product is CASSQGGRDYSPLHF.

V usage is TRBV12-3 or TRBV12-4 and J usage is TRBJ1-1; the D is unclear. CDR3 length: 13 residues. The V end was cut by 7 bases, the J end by 4 bases, with 13 bases between. This CDR3 is CASTLIAGTEAFF. CDR3 bases: TGTGCCAGCACCCTGATAGCCGGCACTGAAGCTTTCTTT.

The J gene is TRBJ2-1, the V gene TRBV7-2, with 10 bases aligning to TRBD2. V shed 8 bases and J 7 bases; nucleotides not matched to a gene: 8. Germline CDR1 and CDR2: SGHTA and FQGNSA. This CDR3 is 14 amino acids long. The CDR3 DNA sequence: TGTGCCAGCGGGAAGCGGGAGGGACCAAATGAGCAGTTCTTC. Amino acid sequence: CASGKREGPNEQFF.

The genes are TRBV28 and TRBJ1-5; no clear D. This CDR3 region has 13 residues. Per germline, CDR1 MDHEN and CDR2 SYDVKM. The V gene lost 3 bases and the J gene lost 6 bases, with 9 bases spanning the gap. CDR3 nucleotides: TGTGCCAGCAGTTTTTCGGGGAGTCAGCCCCAGCATTTT. Protein product: CASSFSGSQPQHF.

This rearrangement joins TRBV4-1 to TRBJ1-2, with D maybe TRBD1 (6 bases). CDR1 is MGHRA, CDR2 YSYEKL, per germline. The germline V and J ends were trimmed by 2 bases and 4 bases, with 23 bases remaining between them. This CDR3 contains 18 residues. For the CDR3, the DNA is TGCGCCAGCAGCCAATCCGCCCGACAGGCCCTGTCTGGCTATGGCTACACCTTC. Its protein product is CASSQSARQALSGYGYTF.

This clone has only one observation. The chain combines TRBV7-3 with TRBJ2-2; a possible D gene is TRBD2 (6 bases). In germline, CDR1 is SGHTA, CDR2 FQGTGA. The CDR3 has 16 residues. Trimming shortened V by 4 bases and J by 1 base, and 13 bases separated the two germline ends. The CDR3 sequence is CASSSVGSGNTGELFF. The DNA for the CDR3 is TGTGCCAGCAGCTCCGTGGGTAGCGGGAACACCGGGGAGCTGTTTTTT.

The J gene is TRBJ2-1, the V gene TRBV7-2; TRBD1 aligns across 8 bases. CDR3 size: 15 residues. Trimming cost V 2 bases and J 8 bases; bases outside gene matches: 8. Germline CDR1 is SGHTA and CDR2 is FQGNSA. This chain's CDR3 is CASSLTTGVTDEQFF. The DNA for the CDR3 is TGTGCCAGCAGCTTAACGACAGGGGTTACCGATGAGCAGTTCTTC.

The chain employs TRBV11-2 and TRBJ2-3; 10 nucleotides line up with TRBD2. The CDR3 spans 17 residues. Germline-derived CDR1 and CDR2 are SGHAT and FQNNGV. The junction had 14 bases not matched to a gene; V was cut back by 5 bases and J by 6 bases. This CDR3 is CASSPWLAGEGWDTQYF. CDR3 in DNA: TGTGCCAGCAGCCCTTGGCTAGCGGGAGAAGGTTGGGATACGCAGTATTTT.